The rows below give T cell receptor beta chains drawn from one sample of a study of glioma-infiltrating T cells. TCRdb called the multiplex PCR reads again in MiXCR, with one record for every CDR3 protein. The sample shows about 400,000 distinct CDR3 sequences, 41% of them seen only once. The sample consisted of glioma tissue, nonneoplastic brain tissue, or PBMCs (not recorded which). The source of these receptors is a human donor with low-grade glioma or glioblastoma, undergoing nonglioma brain surgery, or in good health (not recorded which). CDR3s include the opening cysteine and the closing phenylalanine or tryptophan. The order of the fields is D gene, clone size, V gene, J gene, CDR3 DNA, CDR3 protein. The D gene is left open where the match is weak. The size entry is marked missing in some rows and otherwise reads once, few, many or a size class.

d_gene: NA
abundance: NA
v_gene: TRBV2
j_gene: TRBJ2-5
CDR3nt: TGTGCCAGCAGTGAAGGAGACGGAGAGGGGCGGGAGACCCAGTACTTC
CDR3aa: CASSEGDGEGRETQYF

d_gene: NA
abundance: NA
v_gene: TRBV3-1
j_gene: TRBJ2-7
CDR3nt: TGTGCCAGCAGCCAAGTAGACGCGGGAGAGCAGTACTTC
CDR3aa: CASSQVDAGEQYF

d_gene: NA
abundance: few
v_gene: TRBV6-2/TRBV6-3
j_gene: TRBJ2-7
CDR3nt: TGTGCCAGCAGTTACACGGAAATCACAGGTAGCGAGCAGTACTTC
CDR3aa: CASSYTEITGSEQYF

d_gene: TRBD2
abundance: many
v_gene: TRBV27
j_gene: TRBJ2-7
CDR3nt: TGTGCCAGCAGTCCTGGACTAGCGGAGGCCTACGAGCAGTACTTC
CDR3aa: CASSPGLAEAYEQYF

d_gene: TRBD2
abundance: once
v_gene: TRBV24-1
j_gene: TRBJ2-5
CDR3nt: TGTGCCACCAGTGACCCCCTTAGCGGGAGCGTTGCAGAGACCCAGTACTTC
CDR3aa: CATSDPLSGSVAETQYF

d_gene: TRBD1
abundance: few
v_gene: TRBV9
j_gene: TRBJ2-7
CDR3nt: TGTGCCAGCAGTGGGGGACAGGGGAACTACGAGCAGTACTTC
CDR3aa: CASSGGQGNYEQYF

d_gene: TRBD2
abundance: NA
v_gene: TRBV7-9
j_gene: TRBJ2-7
CDR3nt: TGTGCCAGCAGCGACAGACTAGCGGCCTACGAGCAGTACTTC
CDR3aa: CASSDRLAAYEQYF

d_gene: TRBD2
abundance: few
v_gene: TRBV18
j_gene: TRBJ2-1
CDR3nt: TGTGCCAGCTCTCAGGGACTAGCGGGATCTGAGCAGTTCTTC
CDR3aa: CASSQGLAGSEQFF

d_gene: NA
abundance: NA
v_gene: TRBV4-1
j_gene: TRBJ1-1
CDR3nt: TGCGCCAGCAGCCAAGGGTACAGATACACTAAAGCTTTCTTT
CDR3aa: CASSQGYRYTKAFF

d_gene: NA
abundance: NA
v_gene: TRBV7-9
j_gene: TRBJ1-4
CDR3nt: TGTGCCAACAGCTTACATCGACAGCCATCTAATGAAACACTGTTTTTT
CDR3aa: CANSLHRQPSNETLFF

d_gene: NA
abundance: NA
v_gene: TRBV20-1
j_gene: TRBJ2-5
CDR3nt: TGCAGTGCTAGACCATTCTTAGATACTAACGGGAGTCCAGAGACCCAGTACTTC
CDR3aa: CSARPFLDTNGSPETQYF

d_gene: TRBD1
abundance: NA
v_gene: TRBV28
j_gene: TRBJ1-5
CDR3nt: TGTGCCGGCAGTTTGGGGATGACAGGGAATAGCAATCAGCCCCAGCATTTT
CDR3aa: CAGSLGMTGNSNQPQHF

d_gene: NA
abundance: NA
v_gene: TRBV19
j_gene: TRBJ2-1
CDR3nt: TGTGCCAGCCGTTCGGGGAGCTCTCAGTTCTTC
CDR3aa: CASRSGSSQFF

d_gene: NA
abundance: few
v_gene: TRBV28
j_gene: TRBJ2-1
CDR3nt: TGTGCCAGCAGTTTAGGCAGGTGGGACAAATACAGCGATGAGCAGTTCTTC
CDR3aa: CASSLGRWDKYSDEQFF

d_gene: TRBD1
abundance: NA
v_gene: TRBV9
j_gene: TRBJ2-3
CDR3nt: TGTGCCAGCAGCGGAACCTACAGGGGGGTGTTGACAGATACGAAGTATTTT
CDR3aa: CASSGTYRGVLTDTKYF

d_gene: NA
abundance: few
v_gene: TRBV12-3/TRBV12-4
j_gene: TRBJ1-2
CDR3nt: TGTGCCAGCAGCAACGGAGCGGACTATGGCTACACCTTC
CDR3aa: CASSNGADYGYTF

d_gene: NA
abundance: few
v_gene: TRBV10-3
j_gene: TRBJ2-7
CDR3nt: TGTGCCATCACCCCGGACAGTTTACGAGGCGAGCAGTACTTC
CDR3aa: CAITPDSLRGEQYF

d_gene: NA
abundance: many
v_gene: TRBV6-1
j_gene: TRBJ1-2
CDR3nt: TGTGCCAGCAGTGATCCCCGGGACGCCTTCTGGGGCTACACCTTC
CDR3aa: CASSDPRDAFWGYTF

d_gene: NA
abundance: NA
v_gene: TRBV5-1
j_gene: TRBJ1-2
CDR3nt: TGCGCCAGCAGCCCAGGGGTAGTAGAGTATGGCTACACCTTC
CDR3aa: CASSPGVVEYGYTF

d_gene: NA
abundance: NA
v_gene: TRBV12-3/TRBV12-4
j_gene: TRBJ2-2
CDR3nt: TGTGCCAGTTCAGGGGGGGCTGTCGGGGAGCTGTTTTTT
CDR3aa: CASSGGAVGELFF

d_gene: NA
abundance: NA
v_gene: TRBV4-2
j_gene: TRBJ2-2
CDR3nt: TGTGCCAGCAGCTTAAGCCCCCAGGGCCCCTGGTTAGCGGAAACCGGGGAGCTGTTTTTT
CDR3aa: CASSLSPQGPWLAETGELFF

d_gene: NA
abundance: many
v_gene: TRBV28
j_gene: TRBJ1-5
CDR3nt: TGTGCCAGCAGTTTAGGTCGCACGGCGGGGAGCTTGCCCCAGCATTTT
CDR3aa: CASSLGRTAGSLPQHF

d_gene: NA
abundance: NA
v_gene: TRBV20-1
j_gene: TRBJ1-2
CDR3nt: TGCAGTGCTAGGCCGAGTACAGGGACAGGCTACACCTTC
CDR3aa: CSARPSTGTGYTF

d_gene: NA
abundance: few
v_gene: TRBV20-1
j_gene: TRBJ1-4
CDR3nt: TGCAGTGCTAGAGATCGGGCACTTGCAACTAATGAAAAACTGTTTTTT
CDR3aa: CSARDRALATNEKLFF

d_gene: NA
abundance: NA
v_gene: TRBV19
j_gene: TRBJ1-5
CDR3nt: TGTGCCAGCGGTGGGAGGGTGAGGGGTCAGCCCCAGCATTTT
CDR3aa: CASGGRVRGQPQHF

d_gene: NA
abundance: NA
v_gene: TRBV19
j_gene: TRBJ2-3
CDR3nt: TGTGCCAGTAGTCCCCGCGACAGCTCCGGACCCACAGATACGCAGTATTTT
CDR3aa: CASSPRDSSGPTDTQYF

d_gene: NA
abundance: many
v_gene: TRBV20-1
j_gene: TRBJ2-7
CDR3nt: TGCAGTGCCCTCGGTTATTACGAGCAGTACTTC
CDR3aa: CSALGYYEQYF

d_gene: TRBD1
abundance: NA
v_gene: TRBV19
j_gene: TRBJ1-4
CDR3nt: TGTGCCAGTAGTGTCCCGGGACAGCTTGCAACTAATGAAAAACTGTTTTTT
CDR3aa: CASSVPGQLATNEKLFF

d_gene: NA
abundance: few
v_gene: TRBV4-1
j_gene: TRBJ2-7
CDR3nt: TGCGCCAGCAGCCAAGTCGGGGGTGAGCAGTACTTC
CDR3aa: CASSQVGGEQYF

d_gene: NA
abundance: once
v_gene: TRBV19
j_gene: TRBJ1-1
CDR3nt: TGTGCCAGTAGTGAGGCGAACAATGAAGCTTTCTTT
CDR3aa: CASSEANNEAFF

d_gene: NA
abundance: many
v_gene: TRBV20-1
j_gene: TRBJ2-3
CDR3nt: TGCAGTGCGAGAGAATTTGGCGTTCGCACAGATACGCAGTATTTT
CDR3aa: CSAREFGVRTDTQYF

d_gene: TRBD1
abundance: few
v_gene: TRBV12-3/TRBV12-4
j_gene: TRBJ2-1
CDR3nt: TGTGCCAGCATTTCAGGGACAGGGTTGTACAATGAGCAGTTCTTC
CDR3aa: CASISGTGLYNEQFF

d_gene: NA
abundance: NA
v_gene: TRBV18
j_gene: TRBJ1-2
CDR3nt: TGTGCCAGCTCACCACCATCAGGGGATCCTTATGGCTACACCTTC
CDR3aa: CASSPPSGDPYGYTF

d_gene: TRBD2
abundance: NA
v_gene: TRBV12-3/TRBV12-4
j_gene: TRBJ2-7
CDR3nt: TGTGCCAGCACGTGGCGCGGCAGAGCGAGCGGGAGTTACGAGCAGTACTTC
CDR3aa: CASTWRGRASGSYEQYF

d_gene: TRBD1
abundance: NA
v_gene: TRBV7-2
j_gene: TRBJ1-5
CDR3nt: TGTGCCAGCAGCCTACAGACAGGGGTGGGCAATCAGCCCCAGCATTTT
CDR3aa: CASSLQTGVGNQPQHF

d_gene: TRBD2
abundance: few
v_gene: TRBV28
j_gene: TRBJ2-3
CDR3nt: TGTGCCAGCAGTTCTAGCGGGAGGCGGAACACAGATACGCAGTATTTT
CDR3aa: CASSSSGRRNTDTQYF

d_gene: NA
abundance: NA
v_gene: TRBV6-5
j_gene: TRBJ1-1
CDR3nt: TGTGCCAGCAGTGAACGGGAGAGGTCAAAAAGGAACACTGAAGCTTTCTTT
CDR3aa: CASSERERSKRNTEAFF

d_gene: NA
abundance: NA
v_gene: TRBV4-1
j_gene: TRBJ1-2
CDR3nt: TGCGCCAGCAGCCCTTACGACGGGTCCAACTATGGCTACACCTTC
CDR3aa: CASSPYDGSNYGYTF

d_gene: NA
abundance: NA
v_gene: TRBV28
j_gene: TRBJ1-4
CDR3nt: TGTGCCAGCAGTCTGAGGTCGGAAAAACTGTTTTTT
CDR3aa: CASSLRSEKLFF

d_gene: NA
abundance: few
v_gene: TRBV20-1
j_gene: TRBJ2-7
CDR3nt: TGCAGTGCTAGAAACAGGGAGAGGGGCTACGAGCAGTACTTC
CDR3aa: CSARNRERGYEQYF

d_gene: NA
abundance: few
v_gene: TRBV7-2
j_gene: TRBJ2-1
CDR3nt: TGTGCCAGCAGCGCGAGGGGGAGCAATGAGCAGTTCTTC
CDR3aa: CASSARGSNEQFF

d_gene: TRBD2
abundance: once
v_gene: TRBV10-2
j_gene: TRBJ2-1
CDR3nt: TGCGCCAGCAGGAGGCGGGAGCTCTCCTACAATGAGCAGTTCTTC
CDR3aa: CASRRRELSYNEQFF

d_gene: TRBD1
abundance: few
v_gene: TRBV10-3
j_gene: TRBJ1-5
CDR3nt: TGTGCCATCAGTACCGGGACAGGGGGCATCGGCAATCAGCCCCAGCATTTT
CDR3aa: CAISTGTGGIGNQPQHF

d_gene: TRBD1
abundance: NA
v_gene: TRBV2
j_gene: TRBJ2-5
CDR3nt: TGTGCCAGCAAGGACAGGCGGGAGACCCAGTACTTC
CDR3aa: CASKDRRETQYF

d_gene: NA
abundance: few
v_gene: TRBV4-2
j_gene: TRBJ2-7
CDR3nt: TGTGCCAGCAGCCAGGCTGTCGGACCAGTCTACGAGCAGTACTTC
CDR3aa: CASSQAVGPVYEQYF

d_gene: TRBD1
abundance: NA
v_gene: TRBV19
j_gene: TRBJ2-7
CDR3nt: TGTGCCAGTAGTATCCGACAGGGACCCTACGAGCAGTACTTC
CDR3aa: CASSIRQGPYEQYF